The rows below give T cell receptor beta chains drawn from one sample of a study of CD8+CD57+ T cells in acquired aplastic anemia. One entry per CDR3 protein results from TCRdb running MiXCR on the reads. The table includes fewer than 250,000 distinct CDR3 sequences, almost 50% detected once. Specimen: sorted CD4+, CD8+, or CD8+CD57+ T cells (not recorded which) from PBMCs. The receptors here all came from a human donor with aplastic anemia. CDR3s include the opening cysteine and the closing phenylalanine or tryptophan. The D gene is left open where the match is weak. Size is omitted from some rows. Given values are once, few, many or a class for expanded clones.

TRBJ1-5,TRBV5-1,TRBD1,many,TGCGCCAGCAGCGTAGACGGGACAGGAGACAATCAGCCCCAGCATTTT,CASSVDGTGDNQPQHF
TRBJ2-1,TRBV7-8,TRBD2,.,TGTGCCAGCAGCCTAATGACTAGCGGGGGTTTCTATGAGCAGTTCTTC,CASSLMTSGGFYEQFF
TRBJ1-2,TRBV20-1,TRBD1,.,TGCAGTGCTCCTGCGCTGGGACAGGCGGGGTATGGCTACACCTTC,CSAPALGQAGYGYTF
TRBJ1-6,TRBV3-1,.,many,TGTGCCAGCAGCCAAGAGTTCAGGAATTCACCCCTCCACTTT,CASSQEFRNSPLHF
TRBJ1-4,TRBV19,.,.,TGTGCCAGTAGTATGTGGGGCAATGAAAAACTGTTTTTT,CASSMWGNEKLFF
TRBJ1-1,TRBV7-3,.,.,TGTGCCAGCAGCTTGGGCGACAGACTTGAAGCTTTCTTT,CASSLGDRLEAFF
TRBJ1-1,TRBV20-1,.,once,TGCAGTGCTAGAACCGGGGGGCGCACTGAAGCTTTCTTT,CSARTGGRTEAFF
TRBJ2-5,TRBV9,TRBD1,.,TGTGCCAGCAGCGCCGCAGGGGGATTGAAAGAGACCCAGTACTTC,CASSAAGGLKETQYF
TRBJ1-2,TRBV20-1,.,.,TGCAGTGGTCAGGTTACAGGGAACTATGGCTACACCTTC,CSGQVTGNYGYTF
TRBJ2-2,TRBV28,.,.,TGTGCCAGCAGGTTGGGGAGTGCCGGGGAGCTGTTTTTT,CASRLGSAGELFF
TRBJ1-4,TRBV4-1,.,many,TGCGCCAGCAGCCAAGAACACAGTGGGGAAAAACTGTTTTTT,CASSQEHSGEKLFF
TRBJ2-2,TRBV6-6,.,many,TGTGCCAGCAGTTACTCGAGCCCCGGGGGCCAGGGGGATACCGGGGAGCTGTTTTTT,CASSYSSPGGQGDTGELFF
TRBJ2-7,TRBV11-2,.,.,TGTGCCACCGGGGGACAGCGAGTCTACGAGCAGTACTTC,CATGGQRVYEQYF
TRBJ1-6,TRBV19,TRBD1,few,TGTGCCAGTATTCAACAGGGGGCGAATTCACCCCTCCACTTT,CASIQQGANSPLHF
TRBJ2-5,TRBV11-1,TRBD1,once,TGTGCCAGCAGCTCCGACAGGGGGACGGAGACCCAGTACTTC,CASSSDRGTETQYF
TRBJ2-7,TRBV6-6,.,few,TGTGCCAGCAGTTACGAGGGTAGTATATACGAGCAGTACTTC,CASSYEGSIYEQYF
TRBJ1-1,TRBV10-3,.,many,TGTGCCATCAGCCACGGGGACCTATCACGGACTGAAGCTTTCTTT,CAISHGDLSRTEAFF
TRBJ2-3,TRBV10-3,TRBD1,many,TGTGCCATCAGTGACTTGACAGGGGCGAGCACAGATACGCAGTATTTT,CAISDLTGASTDTQYF
TRBJ1-4,TRBV10-3,.,.,TGTGCCATCAAGATGTCGGGGAGAATTAATGAAAAACTGTTTTTT,CAIKMSGRINEKLFF
TRBJ2-6,TRBV7-2,.,.,TGTGCCAGCAGCCCCGATCGAACCTCTGGGGCCAACGTCCTGACTTTC,CASSPDRTSGANVLTF
TRBJ1-1,TRBV10-3,.,few,TGTGCCATCAGCAATGACGGGGGAACTGAAGCTTTCTTT,CAISNDGGTEAFF
TRBJ1-5,TRBV24-1,.,many,TGTGCCACCAGTGGGGGGTCTCAGCCCCAGCATTTT,CATSGGSQPQHF
TRBJ2-1,TRBV20-1,.,many,TGCAGTGCTCCTTGGGAGCTGGCCTACAATGAGCAGTTCTTC,CSAPWELAYNEQFF
TRBJ2-1,TRBV20-1,.,many,TGCAGTGCTAGACGCAGGGACAATGAGCAGTTCTTC,CSARRRDNEQFF
TRBJ1-2,TRBV12-3/TRBV12-4,TRBD1,.,TGTGCCAGCAGTCGACAGGGGCCTAACTATGGCTACACCTTC,CASSRQGPNYGYTF
TRBJ2-1,TRBV29-1,TRBD2,once,TGCGGACTAGCGGTTTACAATGAGCAGTTCTTC,CGLAVYNEQFF
TRBJ1-6,TRBV5-8,TRBD1,once,TGTGCCAGCAGCTTGGGACAGGGAGAATCACCCCTCCACTTT,CASSLGQGESPLHF
TRBJ1-6,TRBV6-5,.,.,TGTGCCAGCAGAATCACGGGGGGCCAGGGTTCACCCCTCCACTTT,CASRITGGQGSPLHF
TRBJ1-3,TRBV6-1,.,.,TGTGCCAGCAGTGAGAGGACCTCTGGAAACATCATATATTTT,CASSERTSGNIIYF
TRBJ2-2,TRBV24-1,TRBD1,.,TGTGCCACCAGTCCCGGGACAGGGTCCGGGGAGCTGTTTTTT,CATSPGTGSGELFF
TRBJ2-7,TRBV19,.,.,TGTGCCAGTAGTCAACGGGGGCGCTACGAGCAGTACTTC,CASSQRGRYEQYF
TRBJ2-1,TRBV5-1,.,.,TGCGCCAGCAGCTTGCTAGGGACGAGACAGTTCTTC,CASSLLGTRQFF
TRBJ2-3,TRBV10-1,.,.,TGCGCCAGCGGTGAAATAAATGTGGAGGGCCGGGAAGATACGCAGTATTTT,CASGEINVEGREDTQYF
TRBJ2-3,TRBV7-3,TRBD2,many,TGTGCCAGCAGCTTTCAGGGGTGGGCTAGCGGGGGGCGCACAGATACGCAGTATTTT,CASSFQGWASGGRTDTQYF
TRBJ2-7,TRBV6-1,TRBD2,.,TGTGCCAGCAGTGATAGTGGGGGGGACTCCTCCTACGAGCAGTACTTC,CASSDSGGDSSYEQYF